These 28 T cell receptor beta chains were all obtained from the same sample, sequenced in a study of blood T cells in healthy people across ages. Using a J-beta primer mix together with a sample-barcoded 5' primer, a second PCR was run for roughly 7 to 12 cycles. TCRdb processed the 5' RACE reads anew with MiXCR; each CDR3 protein has one entry. The top ten clones hold approximately 13% of a sample with about 650,000 distinct CDR3 sequences, 40% to 65% of them seen once. Input material: blood. These receptor sequences come from an elderly woman in good health.

This clonotype was seen a few times. A much bigger clone sits one base away, suggesting this may be a read error. The chain recombines TRBV9 with TRBJ2-5; TRBD1 is a possible D gene (5 bases). This CDR3 spans 14 amino acids. Per germline, CDR1 SGDLS and CDR2 YYNGEE. Trimming left V 1 base short and J 4 bases short, with 11 bases between. The CDR3 coding sequence is TGTGCCAGCAGCGTAAGGTGGGGCGGAGAGACCCAGTACTTC. The encoded protein is CASSVRWGGETQYF.

This clonotype was seen repeatedly, ten times or more. The V call is TRBV6-5, the J call TRBJ2-2; the D is unclear. The CDR3 consists of 12 residues. The V and J ends lost 2 bases and 4 bases respectively, with 2 bases between them. Germline values: CDR1 MNHEY, CDR2 SVGAGI. CDR3 residues: CASSYPTGELFF. The CDR3 DNA reads as TGTGCCAGCAGTTACCCCACCGGGGAGCTGTTTTTT.

The J gene is TRBJ1-1, the V gene TRBV2, with D hard to call. This CDR3 contains 11 residues. Trimming took off 11 bases at V and 4 bases at J, with 11 bases between the two ends. The germline CDR1 and CDR2 sequences are SNHLY and FYNNEI. In nucleotides, the CDR3 is TGTGCCGTACTGGGAAGCACTGAAGCTTTCTTT. Translated: CAVLGSTEAFF.

The gene calls are TRBV28 and TRBJ1-2; possible D gene TRBD1, 6 bases. In germline, CDR1 is MDHEN, CDR2 SYDVKM. V gave up 5 bases and J gave up 4 bases, with 14 bases separating them. CDR3 length equals 14 residues. CDR3 loop: CASSLELGAYGYTF. CDR3 DNA: TGTGCCAGCAGTCTGGAGTTGGGGGCCTATGGCTACACCTTC.

In its sample, this clonotype was seen many times. V usage is TRBV6-6 and J usage is TRBJ2-2, with no clear D. The germline V gene has CDR1 MNHNY and CDR2 SVGAGI (reference sequence). The germline V and J ends were trimmed by 1 base and 11 bases, with 11 bases remaining between them. The CDR3 has 13 residues. CDR3 protein: CASSYLFIGELFF. CDR3 DNA: TGTGCCAGCAGTTACTTGTTCATAGGAGAGCTGTTTTTT.

This clonotype was observed a handful of times. The chain couples TRBV29-1 to TRBJ2-5; D is unclear. The CDR3 is 13 amino acids. Trimming pared 6 bases from V and 9 bases from J, leaving 20 bases between. The germline V gene encodes CDR1 SQVTM and CDR2 ANQGSEA. CDR3 loop: CSVDRNPGRAQYF. In nucleotides, the CDR3 is TGCAGCGTGGATCGGAACCCAGGAAGGGCCCAGTACTTC. The full variable domain, rest sourced from reference TRBV29-1 and TRBJ2-5, is SAVISQKPSRDICQRGTSLTIQCQVDSQVTMMFWYRQQPGQSLTLIATANQGSEATYESGFVIDKFPISRPNLTFSTLTVSNMSPEDSSIYLCSVDRNPGRAQYFGPGTRLLVL.

This chain joins TRBV30 and TRBJ2-3; D unclear. Trimming left V 0 bases short and J 2 bases short, with 12 bases between. The CDR3 extends over 15 amino acids. The germline V gene has CDR1 GTSNPN and CDR2 SVGIG (reference sequence). CDR3: CAWSVIRDVTDTQYF. DNA for the CDR3: TGTGCCTGGAGTGTAATCAGAGATGTCACAGATACGCAGTATTTT.

This rearrangement joins TRBV20-1 to TRBJ2-3; D is undetermined. From germline, CDR1 is DFQATT and CDR2 SNEGSKA (reference sequence). Trimming took off 3 bases at V and 0 bases at J, with 13 bases between the two ends. The CDR3 has 15 residues. As DNA, the CDR3 is TGCAGTGCTAGCTCCCCTAGTACGAGCACAGATACGCAGTATTTT. It translates to CSASSPSTSTDTQYF.

This clonotype was picked up many times. This chain connects TRBV7-7 to TRBJ2-5; tentatively, D is TRBD2 (5 bases). Looked up from germline, CDR1 is SSHAT and CDR2 is FNYEAQ (reference sequence). Trimming left V 4 bases short and J 4 bases short, with 13 bases between. The CDR3 is 14 amino acids. The CDR3 spells CASSSLLGVETQYF. The CDR3 DNA is TGTGCCAGCAGCTCCCTTCTCGGGGTAGAGACCCAGTACTTC.

V and J are TRBV5-1 and TRBJ2-1; 8 nucleotides line up with TRBD2. The germline gives CDR1 SGHRS, CDR2 YFSETQ. This CDR3 is 15 amino acids long. Trimming removed 2 bases from V and 2 bases from J; junction bases left unmatched: 3. This CDR3 reads CASSLAGVTYNEQFF. In nucleotides, the CDR3 is TGCGCCAGCAGCTTAGCGGGGGTCACCTACAATGAGCAGTTCTTC.

There are many counts of this clonotype. V is TRBV5-1 and J is TRBJ1-4; TRBD1 agrees at 8 bases. The CDR3 has 15 amino acids. The germline gives CDR1 SGHRS, CDR2 YFSETQ. Trimming at V came to 0 bases and at J to 8 bases, leaving 6 bases not matched to a gene. CDR3 sequence: CASSLEGTGREKLFF. CDR3 in DNA: TGCGCCAGCAGCTTGGAAGGGACAGGCCGAGAAAAACTGTTTTTT.

The V call is TRBV5-5, the J call TRBJ2-1, with 13 positions matching TRBD2. V dropped 5 bases and J dropped 7; count of bases not matched to a gene: 6. Germline CDR1 and CDR2: SGHKS and YYEKEE (reference sequence). The CDR3 runs to 15 residues. The CDR3 reads CASSVTSGGLNEQFF. The CDR3 nucleotides are TGTGCCAGCAGTGTGACTAGCGGGGGGCTTAATGAGCAGTTCTTC. The full variable domain, in which reference TRBV5-5 and TRBJ2-1 provide the parts outside the CDR3, is DAGVTQSPTHLIKTRGQQVTLRCSPISGHKSVSWYQQVLGQGPQFIFQYYEKEERGRGNFPDRFSARQFPNYSSELNVNALLLGDSALYLCASSVTSGGLNEQFFGPGTRLTVL.

The chain recombines TRBV29-1 with TRBJ2-5; the D gene could be TRBD1 or TRBD2 (5 bases each). The CDR3 totals 14 residues. The germline gives CDR1 SQVTM, CDR2 ANQGSEA. The ends were cut back, 4 bases at V and 1 base at J, with 13 bases in the middle. For the CDR3, the DNA is TGCAGCGTTGGGCAGGGTAGCGTCCAAGAGACCCAGTACTTC. Its protein product is CSVGQGSVQETQYF.

V and J are TRBV5-1 and TRBJ1-1; 9 bases map to TRBD1. J was trimmed by 5 bases and V by 3 bases; bases with no gene match: 5. The CDR3 contains 14 residues. Germline lookup yields CDR1 SGHRS and CDR2 YFSETQ. CDR3: CASSSGQGSTEAFF. The DNA for the CDR3 is TGCGCCAGCAGCTCTGGACAGGGGAGTACTGAAGCTTTCTTT. The full variable domain, completed using reference TRBV5-1 and TRBJ1-1, is KAGVTQTPRYLIKTRGQQVTLSCSPISGHRSVSWYQQTPGQGLQFLFEYFSETQRNKGNFPGRFSGRQFSNSRSEMNVSTLELGDSALYLCASSSGQGSTEAFFGQGTRLTVV.

The CDR3 bases are TGTGCCAGCAGCTTATGGGGAGCTTCAGCCTTTCCCTCCTCTGGGGCCAACGTCCTGACTTTC. This sequence encodes CASSLWGASAFPSSGANVLTF. The genes are TRBV11-2 and TRBJ2-6; possibly TRBD2 for D (5 bases). Germline lookup yields CDR1 SGHAT and CDR2 FQNNGV. Trimming removed 2 bases from V and 0 bases from J, with 23 bases in between. The CDR3 is 21 residues long.

This clonotype was observed a handful of times. This could be a read error, since a much larger clone is one nucleotide away. The CDR3 coding sequence is TGCGCCAGCAGCCGGGGACTGACCTATGGCTACACCTTC. This gives the protein CASSRGLTYGYTF. V and J are TRBV4-1 and TRBJ1-2; tentatively, D is TRBD1 (5 bases). Germline V gene sequence: CDR1 MGHRA, CDR2 YSYEKL. Trimming stripped 4 bases from V and 4 bases from J, with 10 bases between. CDR3 length equals 13 residues.

CDR3 nucleotide sequence: TGCGCCAGCGCTCAGGGTTCTCTCACTGAAGCTTTCTTT. Translated: CASAQGSLTEAFF. V and J are TRBV5-1 and TRBJ1-1; TRBD1 is a possible D gene (5 bases). Trimming took off 7 bases at V and 4 bases at J, with 14 bases between the two ends. This CDR3 contains 13 residues. Per germline, CDR1 SGHRS and CDR2 YFSETQ. Together with reference TRBV5-1 and TRBJ1-1, the CDR3 gives the full variable domain: KAGVTQTPRYLIKTRGQQVTLSCSPISGHRSVSWYQQTPGQGLQFLFEYFSETQRNKGNFPGRFSGRQFSNSRSEMNVSTLELGDSALYLCASAQGSLTEAFFGQGTRLTVV.

Note on this clonotype: Mismatch with germline at one junction end may stem from a read error. The rearrangement links TRBV2 to TRBJ1-6; D is possibly TRBD1 (5 bases). In germline, CDR1 is SNHLY, CDR2 FYNNEI. This CDR3 is built from 14 residues. The CDR3 loop reads CASRQPGLNSPLHF. The CDR3 bases are TGTGCCAGTCGACAGCCGGGGCTTAATTCACCTCTCCACTTT.

In its sample, this clonotype was seen many times. V and J are TRBV4-1 and TRBJ1-2; D ambiguous. V was cut by 0 bases and J by 6 bases, with 14 bases left in between. In germline, CDR1 is MGHRA, CDR2 YSYEKL. The CDR3 covers 15 residues. CDR3 sequence reads: CASSQEEVWENGYTF. DNA for the CDR3: TGCGCCAGCAGCCAAGAGGAGGTCTGGGAAAATGGCTACACCTTC.

This clonotype showed up many times. CDR3 region: CASSYSAGSYYEQYF. The CDR3 coding sequence is TGTGCCAGCAGTTACTCTGCAGGTTCGTACTACGAGCAGTACTTC. J is TRBJ2-7 and V is TRBV6-6; no reliable D call. The V end lost 0 bases, the J end lost 3 bases, and 12 bases lay between the germline ends. Germline assignment: CDR1 MNHNY and CDR2 SVGAGI (reference sequence). CDR3 length: 15 residues.

The count of this clonotype is one. The J gene is TRBJ2-5, the V gene TRBV6-4, with D possibly TRBD1 on 5 matching bases. The J call may be wrong; the DNA end is better matched by TRBJ2-7. Looked up from germline, CDR1 is MRHNA and CDR2 is SNTAGT. The CDR3 runs to 12 residues. The chain's CDR3 is CANSPGNYEQYV. In DNA form, the CDR3 reads TGTGCCAACAGCCCAGGGAACTACGAGCAGTACGTC.

This clonotype was counted only a few times. This clone may be a read error of a much larger clone one base away. CDR3 DNA: TGTGCCAGCAGTTACCCCCACAGGGGGACACGAGCCAAAAACATTCAGTACTTC. Translation gives CASSYPHRGTRAKNIQYF. The chain uses TRBV6-5 and TRBJ2-4; 8 positions match TRBD1. J was trimmed by 0 bases and V by 2 bases; bases with no gene match: 9. Germline V gene lookup returns CDR1 MNHEY and CDR2 SVGAGI. This CDR3 spans 18 amino acids.

This rearrangement joins TRBV29-1 to TRBJ2-1; the D is unclear. Per germline, CDR1 SQVTM and CDR2 ANQGSEA. The V end lost 4 bases, the J end lost 7 bases, and 11 bases lay between the germline ends. This CDR3 region has 12 residues. CDR3 sequence reads: CSVGSDRNEQFF. Here the CDR3 DNA reads TGCAGCGTTGGCTCTGACCGGAATGAGCAGTTCTTC.

This clonotype showed up many times. The chain joins TRBV30 to TRBJ2-5, with D maybe TRBD1 (6 bases). Germline V lookup: CDR1 GTSNPN, CDR2 SVGIG (reference sequence). With 1 base removed from V and 2 bases from J, the gap between germline ends came to 23 bases. This CDR3 has 18 residues. The CDR3 spells CAWSEGRGVYGQQETQYF. The CDR3 nucleotides are TGTGCCTGGAGTGAGGGCAGGGGAGTATACGGACAACAAGAGACCCAGTACTTC.

A remark on this clonotype: This may stem from a read error, because a much larger clone lies one nucleotide away. The V call is TRBV2, the J call TRBJ2-1, with D unclear. The CDR3 extends over 17 amino acids. Germline CDR1 SNHLY, CDR2 FYNNEI. Between the trimmed V and J ends, which lost 6 bases and 0 bases, there was a span of 18 bases. This chain's CDR3 is CASSWDPFRDSYNEQFF. The DNA for the CDR3 is TGTGCCAGCAGCTGGGATCCCTTTAGGGACTCCTACAATGAGCAGTTCTTC.

This chain uses TRBV30 with TRBJ1-1, with no clear D. Germline CDR1 GTSNPN, CDR2 SVGIG (reference sequence). V lost 3 bases and J 0 bases, leaving 11 bases between the germline ends. The CDR3 covers 14 residues. DNA of the CDR3: TGTGCCTGGAGCGCAGACCTTTTGAACACTGAAGCTTTCTTT. Translated, it gives CAWSADLLNTEAFF.

In the case of this clonotype: A read error may be the cause here, since a much bigger clone is one base away. This chain connects TRBV20-1 to TRBJ2-5; 7 positions match TRBD2. Losses at the gene ends were 0 bases for V and 11 bases for J; bases not matched to a gene: 18. The CDR3 is 16 amino acids. Germline loops: CDR1 DFQATT, CDR2 SNEGSKA (reference sequence). The CDR3 DNA reads TGCAGTGCTAGAGATCAGCGGGAAGGCTCCTACAATGAGCAGTACTTC. This gives the protein CSARDQREGSYNEQYF.

This rearrangement joins TRBV20-1 to TRBJ2-7; 10 nucleotides line up with TRBD2. The DNA end is more similar to TRBJ2-5, so the J call may be wrong. Germline lookup yields CDR1 DFQATT and CDR2 SNEGSKA (reference sequence). The CDR3 length is 15 residues. The CDR3 loop is CSARDLSGGDQTQYF. CDR3 nucleotide sequence: TGCAGTGCTAGAGATCTAAGCGGGGGGGATCAGACCCAGTACTTC.